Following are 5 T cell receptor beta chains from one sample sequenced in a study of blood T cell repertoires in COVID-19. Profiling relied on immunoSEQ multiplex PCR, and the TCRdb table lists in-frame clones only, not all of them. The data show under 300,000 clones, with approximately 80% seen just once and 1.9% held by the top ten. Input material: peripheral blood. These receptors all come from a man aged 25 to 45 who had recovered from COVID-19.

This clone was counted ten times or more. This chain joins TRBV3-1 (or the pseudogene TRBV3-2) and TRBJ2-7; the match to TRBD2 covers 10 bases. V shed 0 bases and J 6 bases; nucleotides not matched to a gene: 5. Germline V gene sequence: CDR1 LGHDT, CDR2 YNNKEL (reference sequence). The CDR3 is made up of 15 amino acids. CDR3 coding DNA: TGTGCCAGCAGCCAAGATGCTAGCGGGAGTGGCGAGCAGTACGTC. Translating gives CASSQDASGSGEQYV.

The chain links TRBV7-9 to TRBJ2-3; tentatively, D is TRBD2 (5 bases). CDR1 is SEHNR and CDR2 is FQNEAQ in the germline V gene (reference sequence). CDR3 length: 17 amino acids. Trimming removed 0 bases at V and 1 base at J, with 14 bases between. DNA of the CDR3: TGTGCCAGCAGCTTAGCCCGGGGATTTGGGGGCACAGATACGCAGTATTTT. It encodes CASSLARGFGGTDTQYF.

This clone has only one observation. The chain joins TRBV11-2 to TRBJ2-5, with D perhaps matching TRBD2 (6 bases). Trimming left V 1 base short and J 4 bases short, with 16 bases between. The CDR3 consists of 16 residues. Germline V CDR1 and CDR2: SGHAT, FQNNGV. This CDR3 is CASSLGGLARAETQYF. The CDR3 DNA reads TGTGCCAGCAGCTTAGGTGGTCTAGCGCGGGCAGAGACCCAGTACTTC.

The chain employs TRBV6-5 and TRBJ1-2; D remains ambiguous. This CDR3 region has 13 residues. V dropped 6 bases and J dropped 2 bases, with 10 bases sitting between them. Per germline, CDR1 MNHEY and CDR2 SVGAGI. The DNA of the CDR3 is TGTGCCAGCAGGCCGTCGGGGAACTATGGCTACACCTTC. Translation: CASRPSGNYGYTF.

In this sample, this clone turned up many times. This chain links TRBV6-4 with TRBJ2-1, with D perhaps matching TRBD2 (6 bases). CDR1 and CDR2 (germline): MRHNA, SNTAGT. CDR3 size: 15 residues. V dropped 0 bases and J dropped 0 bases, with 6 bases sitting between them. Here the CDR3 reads CASSDSAGSYNEQFF. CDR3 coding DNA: TGTGCCAGCAGTGACTCAGCGGGCTCCTACAATGAGCAGTTCTTC.